This record concerns one TCR beta chain sequence. Its antigen remains unidentified. There are 14 residues in the CDR3. Germline V gives CDR1 MNHEY, CDR2 SVGAGI. J lost 5 bases, V lost 2 bases, and 2 bases had no gene match. The data were taken from a study of T cell responses to AZD1222 COVID-19 vaccine. Study conclusions and caveats: Only five or six people who got AZD1222 tested seropositive at baseline. Once two AZD1222 doses were given, Spike-specific TCR breadth and depth went up.

Here immunoSEQ multiplex PCR was the method, and the copy in TCRdb shows in-frame clones only, minus some. The sample includes 95,000 to 100,000 clones, roughly 90% of them seen just once. The receptor's source is an adult in good health. The J gene is TRBJ2-7, the V gene TRBV6-5; TRBD1 matches at 11 bases. The material was peripheral blood, obtained on day 0 of AZD1222 vaccination. CDR3 loop: CASSYRTGGNEQYF. The CDR3 nucleotides read TGTGCCAGCAGTTACAGGACAGGGGGCAACGAGCAGTACTTC.